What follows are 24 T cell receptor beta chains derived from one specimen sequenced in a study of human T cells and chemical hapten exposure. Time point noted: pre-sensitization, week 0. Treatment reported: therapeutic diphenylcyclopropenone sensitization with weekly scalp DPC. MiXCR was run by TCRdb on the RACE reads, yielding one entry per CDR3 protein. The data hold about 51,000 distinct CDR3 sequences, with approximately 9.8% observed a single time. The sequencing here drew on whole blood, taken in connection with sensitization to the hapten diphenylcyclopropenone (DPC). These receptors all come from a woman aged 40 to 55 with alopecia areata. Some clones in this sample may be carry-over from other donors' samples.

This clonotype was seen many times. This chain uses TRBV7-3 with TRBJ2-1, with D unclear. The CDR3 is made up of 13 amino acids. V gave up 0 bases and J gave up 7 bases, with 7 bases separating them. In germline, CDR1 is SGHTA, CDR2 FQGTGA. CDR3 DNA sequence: TGTGCCAGCAGCTTAACAAAGGGAAATGAGCAGTTCTTC. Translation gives CASSLTKGNEQFF.

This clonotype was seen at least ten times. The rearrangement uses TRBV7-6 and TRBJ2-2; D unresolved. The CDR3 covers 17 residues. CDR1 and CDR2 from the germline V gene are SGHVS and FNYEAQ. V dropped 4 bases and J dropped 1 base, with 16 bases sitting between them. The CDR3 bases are TGTGCCAGCAGCTCAGCTGGCCCTGGTAGGAACACCGGGGAGCTGTTTTTT. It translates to CASSSAGPGRNTGELFF.

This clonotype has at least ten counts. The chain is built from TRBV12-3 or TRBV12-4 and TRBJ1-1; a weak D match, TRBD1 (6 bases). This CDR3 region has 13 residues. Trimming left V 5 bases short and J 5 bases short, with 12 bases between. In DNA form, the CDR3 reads TGTGCCAGCAGTACAGGGATTTGGACTGAAGCTTTCTTT. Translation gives CASSTGIWTEAFF.

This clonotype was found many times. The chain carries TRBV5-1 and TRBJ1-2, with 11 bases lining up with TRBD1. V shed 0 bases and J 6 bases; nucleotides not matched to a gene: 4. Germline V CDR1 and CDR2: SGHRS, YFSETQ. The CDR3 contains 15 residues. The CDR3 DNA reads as TGCGCCAGCAGCTTGGCCGGACAGGGGGCTGATGGCTACACCTTC. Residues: CASSLAGQGADGYTF.

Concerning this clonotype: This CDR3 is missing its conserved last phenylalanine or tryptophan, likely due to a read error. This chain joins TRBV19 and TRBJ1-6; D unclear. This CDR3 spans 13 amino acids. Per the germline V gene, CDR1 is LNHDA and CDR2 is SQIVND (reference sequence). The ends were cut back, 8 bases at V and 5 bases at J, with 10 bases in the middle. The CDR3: CASAPRDNSPLHS. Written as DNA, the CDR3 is TGTGCCAGTGCTCCCCGGGATAATTCACCCCTCCACTCT.

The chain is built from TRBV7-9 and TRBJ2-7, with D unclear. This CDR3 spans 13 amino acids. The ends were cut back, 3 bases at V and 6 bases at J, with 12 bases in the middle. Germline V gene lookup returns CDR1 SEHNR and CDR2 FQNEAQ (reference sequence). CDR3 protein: CASSFSDFSEQYF. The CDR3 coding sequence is TGTGCCAGCAGCTTTAGTGACTTCTCCGAGCAGTACTTC.

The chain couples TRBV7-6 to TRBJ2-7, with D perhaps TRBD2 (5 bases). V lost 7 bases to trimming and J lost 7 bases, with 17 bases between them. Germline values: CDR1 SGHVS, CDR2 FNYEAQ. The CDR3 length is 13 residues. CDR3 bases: TGTGCCAGCATCGCAGAGGCGACGGGAGAGCAGTACTTC. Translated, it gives CASIAEATGEQYF. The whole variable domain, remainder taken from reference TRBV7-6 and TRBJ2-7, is GAGVSQSPRYKVTKRGQDVALRCDPISGHVSLYWYRQALGQGPEFLTYFNYEAQQDKSGLPNDRFSAERPEGSISTLTIQRTEQRDSAMYRCASIAEATGEQYFGPGTRLTVT.

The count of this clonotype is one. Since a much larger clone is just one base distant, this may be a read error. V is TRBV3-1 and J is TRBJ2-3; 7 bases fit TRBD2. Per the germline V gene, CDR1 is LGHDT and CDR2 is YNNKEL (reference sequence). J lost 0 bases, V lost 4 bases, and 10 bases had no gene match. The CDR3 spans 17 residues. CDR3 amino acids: CASSRGGASGSTDTQYF. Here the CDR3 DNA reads TGTGCCAGCAGCCGAGGAGGGGCTAGCGGAAGCACAGATACGCAGTATTTT.

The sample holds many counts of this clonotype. The CDR3 spells CASTRQGPQPQHF. The CDR3 coding sequence is TGTGCCAGCACGAGGCAGGGCCCTCAGCCCCAGCATTTT. V and J are TRBV6-6 and TRBJ1-5; TRBD1 is a possible D gene (5 bases). With 7 bases removed from V and 6 bases from J, the gap between germline ends came to 13 bases. The CDR3 extends over 13 amino acids. In germline, CDR1 is MNHNY, CDR2 SVGAGI (reference sequence).

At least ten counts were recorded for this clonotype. In DNA form, the CDR3 reads TGCGCCAGCAGCTACGGGGTGGGCAGTAACCCTACGGAGCTGTTTTTT. Encoded protein: CASSYGVGSNPTELFF. The chain uses TRBV5-1 and TRBJ2-2, with D possibly matching TRBD2 (5 bases). The CDR3 is made up of 16 amino acids. Germline-derived CDR1 and CDR2 are SGHRS and YFSETQ. Trimming left V 3 bases short and J 10 bases short, with 22 bases between. Using reference TRBV5-1 and TRBJ2-2 for the parts outside the CDR3, the full variable domain is KAGVTQTPRYLIKTRGQQVTLSCSPISGHRSVSWYQQTPGQGLQFLFEYFSETQRNKGNFPGRFSGRQFSNSRSEMNVSTLELGDSALYLCASSYGVGSNPTELFFGEGSRLTVL.

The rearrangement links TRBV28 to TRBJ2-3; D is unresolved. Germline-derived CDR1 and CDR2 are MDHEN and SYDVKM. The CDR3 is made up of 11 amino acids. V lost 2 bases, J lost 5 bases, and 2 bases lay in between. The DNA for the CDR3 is TGTGCCAGCAGTTTACGAGATACGCAGTATTTT. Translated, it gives CASSLRDTQYF.

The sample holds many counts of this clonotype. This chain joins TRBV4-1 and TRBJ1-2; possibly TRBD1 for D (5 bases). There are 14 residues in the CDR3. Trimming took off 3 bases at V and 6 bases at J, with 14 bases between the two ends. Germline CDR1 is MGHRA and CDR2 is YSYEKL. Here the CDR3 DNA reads TGCGCCAGCAGCCAGCCCAGGGAAATCCATGGCTACACCTTC. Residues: CASSQPREIHGYTF.

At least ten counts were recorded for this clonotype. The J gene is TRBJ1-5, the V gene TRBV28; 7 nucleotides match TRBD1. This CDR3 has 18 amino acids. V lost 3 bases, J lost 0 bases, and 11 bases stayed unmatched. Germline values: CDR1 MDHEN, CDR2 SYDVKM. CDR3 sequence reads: CASSFEKQGSNSNQPQHF. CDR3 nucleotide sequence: TGTGCCAGCAGTTTTGAGAAACAGGGGTCGAATAGCAATCAGCCCCAGCATTTT.

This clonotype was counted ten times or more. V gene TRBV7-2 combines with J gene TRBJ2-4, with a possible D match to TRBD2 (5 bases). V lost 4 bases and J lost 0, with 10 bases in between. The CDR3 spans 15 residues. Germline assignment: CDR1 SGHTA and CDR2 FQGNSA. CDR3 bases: TGTGCCAGCAGCTCAGCCGGGATAGCCAAAAACATTCAGTACTTC. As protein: CASSSAGIAKNIQYF.

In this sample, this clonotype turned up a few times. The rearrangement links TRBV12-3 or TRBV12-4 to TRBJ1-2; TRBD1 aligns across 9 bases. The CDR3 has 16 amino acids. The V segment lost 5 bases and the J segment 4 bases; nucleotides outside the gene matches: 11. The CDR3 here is CASSPGQGRGRYGYTF. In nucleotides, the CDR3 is TGTGCCAGCAGTCCGGGACAGGGTCGAGGACGCTATGGCTACACCTTC.

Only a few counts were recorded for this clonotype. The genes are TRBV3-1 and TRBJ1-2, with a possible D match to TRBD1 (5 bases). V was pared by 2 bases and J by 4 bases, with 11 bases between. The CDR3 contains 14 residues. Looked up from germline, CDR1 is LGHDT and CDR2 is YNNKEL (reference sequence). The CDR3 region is CASSQRQRTYGYTF. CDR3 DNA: TGTGCCAGCAGCCAACGACAGCGCACCTATGGCTACACCTTC. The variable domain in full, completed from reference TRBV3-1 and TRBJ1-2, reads DTAVSQTPKYLVTQMGNDKSIKCEQNLGHDTMYWYKQDSKKFLKIMFSYNNKELIINETVPNRFSPKSPDKAHLNLHINSLELGDSAVYFCASSQRQRTYGYTFGSGTRLTVV.

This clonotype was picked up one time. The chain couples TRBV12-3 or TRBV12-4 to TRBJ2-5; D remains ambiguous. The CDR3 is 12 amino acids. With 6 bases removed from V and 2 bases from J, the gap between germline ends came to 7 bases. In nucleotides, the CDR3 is TGTGCCAGCAGCCGGGCGCAAGAGACCCAGTACTTC. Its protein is CASSRAQETQYF.

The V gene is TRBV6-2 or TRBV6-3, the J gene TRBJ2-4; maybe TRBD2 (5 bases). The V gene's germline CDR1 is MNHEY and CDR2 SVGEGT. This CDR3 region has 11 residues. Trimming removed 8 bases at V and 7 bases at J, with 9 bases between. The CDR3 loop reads CASGSRNIQYF. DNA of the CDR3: TGTGCCAGCGGGAGTAGGAACATTCAGTACTTC.

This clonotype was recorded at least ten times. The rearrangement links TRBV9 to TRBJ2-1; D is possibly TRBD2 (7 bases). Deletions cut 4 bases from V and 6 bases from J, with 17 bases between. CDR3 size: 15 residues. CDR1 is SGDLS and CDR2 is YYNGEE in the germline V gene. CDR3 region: CASSPYGGGLNEQFF. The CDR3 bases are TGTGCCAGCAGCCCATATGGGGGGGGCCTCAATGAGCAGTTCTTC.

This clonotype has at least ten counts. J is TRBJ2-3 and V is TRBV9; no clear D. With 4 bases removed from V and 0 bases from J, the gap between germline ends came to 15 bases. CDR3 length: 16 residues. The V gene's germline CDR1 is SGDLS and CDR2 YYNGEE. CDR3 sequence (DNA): TGTGCCAGCAGCAGGGTTCAATTATCTAGCACAGATACGCAGTATTTT. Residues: CASSRVQLSSTDTQYF.

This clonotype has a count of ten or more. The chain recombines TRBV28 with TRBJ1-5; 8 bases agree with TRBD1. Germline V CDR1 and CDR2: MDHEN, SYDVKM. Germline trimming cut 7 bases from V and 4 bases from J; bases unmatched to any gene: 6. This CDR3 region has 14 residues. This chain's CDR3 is CASIWGTGNQPQHF. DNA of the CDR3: TGTGCCAGCATTTGGGGGACAGGTAATCAGCCCCAGCATTTT.

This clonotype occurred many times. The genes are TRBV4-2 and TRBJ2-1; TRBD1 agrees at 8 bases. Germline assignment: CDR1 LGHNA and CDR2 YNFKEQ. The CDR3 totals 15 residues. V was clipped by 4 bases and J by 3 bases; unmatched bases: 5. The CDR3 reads CASSRGQGDYNEQFF. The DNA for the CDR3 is TGTGCCAGCAGCCGTGGACAGGGAGACTACAATGAGCAGTTCTTC.

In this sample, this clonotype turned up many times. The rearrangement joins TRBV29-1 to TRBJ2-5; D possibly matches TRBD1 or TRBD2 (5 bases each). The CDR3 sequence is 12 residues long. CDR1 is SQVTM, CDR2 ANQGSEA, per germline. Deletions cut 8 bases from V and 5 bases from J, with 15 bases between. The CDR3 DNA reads TGCAGCTGGGGACGAACAGAGGAGACCCAGTACTTC. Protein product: CSWGRTEETQYF.

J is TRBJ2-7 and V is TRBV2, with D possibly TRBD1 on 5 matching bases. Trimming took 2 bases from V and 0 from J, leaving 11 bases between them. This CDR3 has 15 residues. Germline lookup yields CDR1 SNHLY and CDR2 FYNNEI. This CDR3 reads CASSERQYSSYEQYF. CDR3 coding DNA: TGTGCCAGCAGTGAACGACAGTATAGCTCCTACGAGCAGTACTTC.